This T cell receptor beta chain originates from a study of regulatory T cells in long-lasting Graves disease. The V gene lost 4 bases and the J gene lost 10 bases, with 10 bases spanning the gap. Germline CDR1 is LGHDT and CDR2 is YNNKEL (reference sequence). This CDR3 region has 11 residues. Ten or more counts support this clonotype. Antigen unknown. Investigators prepared the TCR beta libraries by applying iRepertoire HTBI primers and Arm-PCR of CDR3 regions. TCRdb analysed the multiplex PCR reads with MiXCR anew, one entry per CDR3 protein. The sample holds about 620,000 distinct CDR3 sequences, about 15% seen once. Findings of the study overall: Those with persistent Graves' had less TCR diversity than newly diagnosed patients. Accuracy might have suffered from few samples.

Time point here: newly diagnosed GD, antithyroid drugs for less than 3 months. The TCR library was made from RNA that had been extracted from PBMCs in TRIzol. Graves' disease was diagnosed by American Thyroid Association guidelines. The sample also formed part of further work on T cells in Graves' hyperthyroidism and ophthalmopathy. This second study says: The study used the HTBI primer set for a first-round RT-PCR of the TCR CDR3.

This sample comprised peripheral blood mononuclear cells (PBMCs), obtained at new diagnosis, from a patient treated with antithyroid drugs. The V and J genes are TRBV3-1 and TRBJ1-1, with no clear D. The origin of this receptor is a woman between 25 and 40 years old with Graves disease. The CDR3 reads CASSLESIAFF. CDR3 sequence (DNA): TGTGCCAGCAGCCTCGAGTCGATAGCTTTCTTT.